What follows is one T cell receptor beta chain and its context. The length of the CDR3 is 15 residues. V was pared by 0 bases and J by 1 base, with 6 bases between. Germline loops: CDR1 LNHNV, CDR2 YYDKDF (reference sequence). These data belong to a study of blood T cell repertoires in COVID-19. Background on the study: Sources were T cells, B-cell-depleted T cells, or PBMCs; the material itself was cDNA or gDNA.

Study processing details: Using reference gene primer amplification, nucleated cell counts were estimated. Assay used: immunoSEQ multiplex PCR; TCRdb lists only in-frame clones, some missing. That table gives V, J and clone size, and the DNA gave D and trimming. The sample holds almost 80,000 clones, 80% to 95% seen once. The receptor comes from an elderly woman with acute or convalescent COVID-19. J is TRBJ2-2 and V is TRBV15; D is perhaps TRBD1 (6 bases). What was sequenced was peripheral blood. This CDR3 is CATSRDRGNTGELFF. In DNA, the CDR3 is TGTGCCACCAGCAGAGACAGGGGGAACACCGGGGAGCTGTTTTTT.